At least ten counts were recorded for the clone carrying this TCR beta chain. The data are from a study of regulatory T cells in long-lasting Graves disease. Indicated time point: newly diagnosed GD, antithyroid drugs for less than 3 months. RNA extracted from PBMCs served as the sequencing template. Roughly 9.8 milliliters of peripheral blood went into EDTA tubes. In germline, CDR1 is SQVTM, CDR2 ANQGSEA. V lost 7 bases and J lost 7; bases outside the gene matches: 9. There are 12 residues in the CDR3. Through Arm-PCR of CDR3 regions and iRepertoire HTBI primers, TCR beta libraries were built. MiXCR, run by TCRdb on the multiplex PCR reads, gives a single entry per CDR3 protein. The sample has some 460,000 distinct CDR3 sequences, 15% to 20% seen once; the top ten hold more than 9%. These sequences were also reported in another study, on T cells in Graves' hyperthyroidism and ophthalmopathy. That investigation notes: Ophthalmopathy was model-predicted a median about 6.9 months pre-onset.

The sequencing used peripheral blood mononuclear cells (PBMCs), collected at new diagnosis, from a patient treated with antithyroid drugs. This rearrangement joins TRBV29-1 to TRBJ2-7; 8 nucleotides match TRBD1. The sequence derives from a man in his forties or fifties with Graves disease. The CDR3 coding sequence is TGCAGCGCCTCCGGGACAGGACGAGAGCAGTACTTC. Translated, it gives CSASGTGREQYF.